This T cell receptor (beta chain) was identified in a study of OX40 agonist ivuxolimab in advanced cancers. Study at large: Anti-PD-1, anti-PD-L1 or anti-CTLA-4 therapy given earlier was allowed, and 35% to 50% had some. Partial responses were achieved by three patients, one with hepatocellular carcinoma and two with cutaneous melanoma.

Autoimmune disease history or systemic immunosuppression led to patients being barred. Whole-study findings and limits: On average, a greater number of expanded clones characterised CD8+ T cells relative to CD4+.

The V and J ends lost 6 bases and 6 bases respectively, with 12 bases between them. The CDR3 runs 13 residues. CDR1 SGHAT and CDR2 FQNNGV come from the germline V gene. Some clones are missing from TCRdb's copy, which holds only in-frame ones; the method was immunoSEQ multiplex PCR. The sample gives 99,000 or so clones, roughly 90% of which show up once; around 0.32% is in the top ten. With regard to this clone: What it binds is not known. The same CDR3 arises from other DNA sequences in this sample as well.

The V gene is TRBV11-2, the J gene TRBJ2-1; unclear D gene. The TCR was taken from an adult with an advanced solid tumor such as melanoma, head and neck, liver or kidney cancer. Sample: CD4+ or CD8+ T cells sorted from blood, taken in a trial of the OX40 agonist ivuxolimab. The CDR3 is CASSLMVGNEQFF. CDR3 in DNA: TGTGCCAGCAGTCTAATGGTCGGCAATGAGCAGTTCTTC.